Listed below are T cell receptor beta chains from one sample, sequenced in a study of control samples from healthy donors and cancer patients. TCRdb keeps only in-frame clones here, not all; method: immunoSEQ multiplex PCR. The table includes under 200,000 clones, 70% to 90% detected once. Sequenced material: blood. The receptors were sampled from a woman aged 25 to 45 in good health. The CDR3 runs from the conserved cysteine through the conserved F or W. A D gene is named only where the DNA matches it firmly. For some rows the clone size is stated as once, few or many, or as a class when expanded; others skip it.

abundance: -; j_gene: TRBJ1-4; v_gene: TRBV5-8; d_gene: -; CDR3nt: TGTGCCAGCAGCCGCTTGATGATGGGTGAAAAACTGTTTTTT; CDR3aa: CASSRLMMGEKLFF
abundance: -; j_gene: TRBJ2-2; v_gene: TRBV6-5; d_gene: TRBD1; CDR3nt: TGTGCCAGCAGCTCAGGACAGGGGGACACCGGGGAGCTGTTTTTT; CDR3aa: CASSSGQGDTGELFF
abundance: -; j_gene: TRBJ2-7; v_gene: TRBV29-1; d_gene: -; CDR3nt: TGCAGCGTCCGATCGACTAGTTCCGAGCAGTACTTC; CDR3aa: CSVRSTSSEQYF
abundance: -; j_gene: TRBJ2-3; v_gene: TRBV20-1; d_gene: -; CDR3nt: TGCAGTGGGAGCACAGATACGCAGTATTTT; CDR3aa: CSGSTDTQYF
abundance: -; j_gene: TRBJ1-1; v_gene: TRBV6-5; d_gene: -; CDR3nt: TGTGCCAGCAGTAGGAGAACGGACGGCCTACCTTTCTTT; CDR3aa: CASSRRTDGLPFF
abundance: -; j_gene: TRBJ1-5; v_gene: TRBV29-1; d_gene: -; CDR3nt: TGCAGCGCACGGGGGGCCCCGGATCAGCCCCAGCATTTT; CDR3aa: CSARGAPDQPQHF
abundance: -; j_gene: TRBJ2-3; v_gene: TRBV9; d_gene: -; CDR3nt: TGTGCCAGCAGCGGACATCCTCGGGATACGCAGTATTTT; CDR3aa: CASSGHPRDTQYF
abundance: -; j_gene: TRBJ1-4; v_gene: TRBV19; d_gene: TRBD1; CDR3nt: TGTGCCAGCAAAGGACAGGGGTTGGAAAAACTGTTTTTT; CDR3aa: CASKGQGLEKLFF
abundance: -; j_gene: TRBJ2-1; v_gene: TRBV6-2/TRBV6-3; d_gene: TRBD2; CDR3nt: TGTGCCAGCAGTTACACACTAGCGGGAGACGTGGGGCAGTTCTTC; CDR3aa: CASSYTLAGDVGQFF
abundance: -; j_gene: TRBJ2-1; v_gene: TRBV7-9; d_gene: TRBD2; CDR3nt: TGTGCCAGCAGCCCCCTGGGGACTAGCGGCAATGAGCAGTTCTTC; CDR3aa: CASSPLGTSGNEQFF
abundance: -; j_gene: TRBJ1-1; v_gene: TRBV7-9; d_gene: TRBD1; CDR3nt: TGTGCCAGCAGCGTCCAACAGGGGGCCACTGAAGCTTTCTTT; CDR3aa: CASSVQQGATEAFF
abundance: once; j_gene: TRBJ2-5; v_gene: TRBV18; d_gene: -; CDR3nt: TGTGCCAGCTCACCCGGCCAAGGAGAGACCCAGTACTTC; CDR3aa: CASSPGQGETQYF
abundance: -; j_gene: TRBJ2-3; v_gene: TRBV5-4; d_gene: -; CDR3nt: TGTGCCAGCAGCCCGGACTTAGGCACAGATACGCAGTATTTT; CDR3aa: CASSPDLGTDTQYF
abundance: -; j_gene: TRBJ2-1; v_gene: TRBV27; d_gene: -; CDR3nt: TGTGCCAGCAGTTCGGGGGGCAGAAACAATGAGCAGTTCTTC; CDR3aa: CASSSGGRNNEQFF
abundance: -; j_gene: TRBJ2-6; v_gene: TRBV7-9; d_gene: TRBD1; CDR3nt: TGTGCCAGCAGCTTAGGGACAGGGGGCTTTGGGGCCAACGTCCTGACTTTC; CDR3aa: CASSLGTGGFGANVLTF
abundance: -; j_gene: TRBJ2-1; v_gene: TRBV10-2; d_gene: -; CDR3nt: TGCGCCAGCAGTGTACAGGGTGAAGACAATGAGCAGTTCTTC; CDR3aa: CASSVQGEDNEQFF
abundance: -; j_gene: TRBJ2-1; v_gene: TRBV19; d_gene: -; CDR3nt: TGTGCCAGTAGTATAGGCCGCAACAATGAGCAGTTCTTC; CDR3aa: CASSIGRNNEQFF
abundance: -; j_gene: TRBJ1-3; v_gene: TRBV6-1; d_gene: TRBD1; CDR3nt: TGTGCCAGCAGTGAGGGACAGCCCGGGAACACCATATATTTT; CDR3aa: CASSEGQPGNTIYF
abundance: -; j_gene: TRBJ2-2; v_gene: TRBV20-1; d_gene: -; CDR3nt: TGCAGTGCTAGTAAGAACACCGGGGAGCTGTTTTTT; CDR3aa: CSASKNTGELFF
abundance: once; j_gene: TRBJ2-2; v_gene: TRBV29-1; d_gene: -; CDR3nt: TGCAGCGTTGGTTATCACAGGGAGTGGGGCACCGGGGAGCTGTTTTTT; CDR3aa: CSVGYHREWGTGELFF
abundance: -; j_gene: TRBJ2-3; v_gene: TRBV28; d_gene: -; CDR3nt: TGTGCCAGCACCGAATCGGACACCGCCACAGATACGCAGTATTTT; CDR3aa: CASTESDTATDTQYF